This T cell receptor beta chain was sequenced in a study of cytomegalovirus exposure and HLA in healthy donors. As for this clone: As yet, its antigen is unknown.

Notes on the study in general: Later analysis identified a missense DCLRE1C variant that was linked to TCR beta V- and J-gene trimming. For presence/absence analyses, sequencing depth was assumed to be roughly uniform across donors. Most of the TCR beta V segments (in an earlier analysis) were productive either about 87% or about 30% of the time.

Amplification used 60 Vbeta primers and 13 Jbeta primers. Methods used by the authors: Approximately 78 million unique TCR beta chains, approximately 11 million of them shared, were counted by a later analysis. Profiled with immunoSEQ multiplex PCR; TCRdb holds only in-frame clones, not every one. V and J calls plus clone size are reproduced from that table; the DNA served to infer D and trimming. The sample lists roughly 190,000 clones, under 80% occurring once. This clonotype was obtained from a man aged 40-50 years in good health and CMV-seronegative. Specimen: PBMCs.

DNA of the CDR3: TGTGCCAGCAGCTTTAGCGGGAGGGCCGTATACGAGCAGTACTTC. It specifies CASSFSGRAVYEQYF. The rearrangement joins TRBV11-1 to TRBJ2-7; TRBD2 matches 11 bases. CDR1 is SGHAT, CDR2 FQDESV, per germline (reference sequence). This CDR3 contains 15 residues. Unmatched junction bases numbered 5, after V lost 3 bases and J lost 4 bases.